A selection of T cell receptor beta chains follows, all from one sample in a study of post-analysis software for immune sequencing data. TCRdb processed the PCR reads anew with MiXCR; each CDR3 protein has one entry. This table has some 240,000 distinct CDR3 sequences, 30% to 45% appearing once. The sample was blood. The origin of the receptors is a girl under 18 with multiple sclerosis. The CDR3 runs from the conserved cysteine through the conserved F or W. The D gene is left open where the match is weak. Some rows have no size entry. The others give once, few or many, or a class for an expanded clone.

v_call,clone_size,d_call,j_call,cdr3_aa,cdr3_nt
TRBV5-1,-,-,TRBJ2-4,CASRQESGDGFHPVLAKNIQYF,TGCGCCAGCAGACAAGAATCAGGAGACGGCTTCCACCCCGTATTAGCCAAAAACATTCAGTACTTC
TRBV29-1,many,-,TRBJ1-1,CSVTEDSFFGEAFF,TGCAGCGTAACCGAGGACAGTTTCTTTGGTGAAGCTTTCTTT
TRBV12-3/TRBV12-4,many,-,TRBJ2-1,CASSPLAGGRGHEQFF,TGTGCCAGCAGTCCTTTGGCGGGGGGCAGGGGGCACGAGCAGTTCTTC
TRBV28,many,TRBD1,TRBJ2-1,CASSPRQGAYNEQFF,TGTGCCAGCAGTCCCCGGCAGGGGGCATACAATGAGCAGTTCTTC
TRBV20-1,-,-,TRBJ2-3,CSARDMGRGLVDTQYF,TGCAGTGCTAGAGATATGGGCAGGGGTTTAGTAGATACGCAGTATTTT
TRBV5-5,-,-,TRBJ2-3,CASSYSGRSSTDTQYF,TGTGCCAGCAGCTATAGCGGTCGGTCTAGCACAGATACGCAGTATTTT
TRBV13,-,TRBD2,TRBJ2-1,CASTHGTIEQFF,TGTGCCAGCACCCACGGGACTATTGAGCAGTTCTTC
TRBV20-1,many,TRBD1,TRBJ1-5,CSARADRGRVEQPQHF,TGCAGTGCTAGAGCGGACAGGGGGCGCGTTGAGCAGCCCCAGCATTTT
TRBV6-6,many,TRBD2,TRBJ2-3,CASSQLADAGTQYF,TGTGCCAGCAGCCAACTAGCGGACGCGGGTACGCAGTATTTT
TRBV5-1,-,TRBD2,TRBJ2-5,CASSAQPGLQETQYF,TGCGCCAGCAGTGCCCAGCCGGGACTACAAGAGACCCAGTACTTC
TRBV20-1,-,TRBD2,TRBJ2-3,CSADPLAGGGPDTQYF,TGCAGTGCTGACCCTCTGGCGGGGGGAGGACCAGATACGCAGTATTTT
TRBV5-1,many,TRBD1,TRBJ1-5,CASSPDRVDQPQHF,TGCGCCAGCAGCCCCGACAGGGTGGATCAGCCCCAGCATTTT
TRBV2,many,TRBD1,TRBJ2-1,CASSPGQGGDEQFF,TGTGCCAGCAGTCCAGGACAGGGAGGCGATGAGCAGTTCTTC
TRBV3-1,few,-,TRBJ2-2,CASSLRSGELFF,TGTGCCAGCAGCCTACGCTCCGGGGAGCTGTTTTTT
TRBV7-2,few,TRBD1,TRBJ1-6,CASSLAGQAQNSPLHF,TGTGCCAGCAGCTTAGCGGGACAGGCCCAAAATTCACCCCTCCACTTT
TRBV20-1,few,-,TRBJ1-3,CSARDPGGSGNTIYF,TGCAGTGCTAGAGATCCCGGGGGCTCTGGAAACACCATATATTTT
TRBV29-1,many,-,TRBJ2-6,CSVGFAPSGANVLTF,TGCAGCGTCGGGTTCGCCCCTTCTGGGGCCAACGTCCTGACTTTC
TRBV15,many,-,TRBJ1-5,CATSRAGRVNQPQHF,TGTGCCACCAGCCGCGCAGGGAGGGTAAATCAGCCCCAGCATTTT
TRBV9,few,TRBD2,TRBJ2-5,CASSPRTSGTHAEQYF,TGTGCCAGCAGCCCCCGGACTAGCGGAACGCATGCTGAGCAGTACTTC
TRBV11-2,many,TRBD2,TRBJ2-3,CASSSGLAGVADTQYF,TGTGCCAGCAGCTCTGGACTAGCGGGAGTTGCAGATACGCAGTATTTT
TRBV6-6,many,-,TRBJ2-7,CASSFGTSPEQYF,TGTGCCAGCAGTTTTGGGACGTCGCCCGAGCAGTACTTC
TRBV6-1,-,TRBD2,TRBJ2-5,CASTVLSGGQETQYF,TGTGCCAGCACCGTCCTTAGCGGGGGGCAAGAGACCCAGTACTTC
TRBV28,many,TRBD1,TRBJ2-7,CASREGTALTYEQYF,TGTGCCAGCAGGGAAGGGACAGCCCTAACCTACGAGCAGTACTTC
TRBV28,many,TRBD2,TRBJ2-7,CASSLGGGLAGNEQYF,TGTGCCAGCAGTCTGGGGGGGGGACTAGCGGGGAACGAGCAGTACTTC
TRBV20-1,-,-,TRBJ2-3,CSASRTDTQYF,TGCAGTGCTTCCCGCACAGATACGCAGTATTTT
TRBV2,many,TRBD2,TRBJ2-3,CASSREGTDTQYF,TGTGCCAGCTCGCGGGAGGGCACAGATACGCAGTATTTT
TRBV29-1,-,-,TRBJ1-1,CSAVNTEAFF,TGCAGCGCAGTGAACACTGAAGCTTTCTTT
TRBV20-1,many,-,TRBJ2-1,CSATGGESSYNEQFF,TGCAGTGCTACCGGTGGGGAGAGCTCCTACAATGAGCAGTTCTTC
TRBV3-1,-,-,TRBJ1-2,CASSQAQADYGYTF,TGTGCCAGCAGCCAAGCACAGGCGGACTATGGCTACACCTTC
TRBV20-1,many,-,TRBJ1-2,CSAPKPPGDGYTF,TGCAGTGCTCCTAAACCACCGGGGGATGGCTACACCTTC
TRBV7-3,many,TRBD2,TRBJ2-3,CASSFWTSGSADTQYF,TGTGCCAGCAGCTTCTGGACTAGCGGGAGCGCAGATACGCAGTATTTT
TRBV27,-,-,TRBJ1-1,CASSLGLDMNTEAFF,TGTGCCAGCAGTTTAGGGTTAGATATGAACACTGAAGCTTTCTTT
TRBV28,many,-,TRBJ2-7,CASSSGGLLYEQYF,TGTGCCAGCAGTTCCGGCGGGCTTTTATACGAGCAGTACTTC
TRBV12-3/TRBV12-4,-,-,TRBJ1-1,CASTEIGGNTEAFF,TGTGCCAGCACCGAAATAGGAGGGAACACTGAAGCTTTCTTT
TRBV4-1,many,-,TRBJ1-5,CASSQEEDQPQHF,TGCGCCAGCAGTCAGGAAGAAGATCAGCCCCAGCATTTT
TRBV5-1,few,TRBD2,TRBJ2-5,CASISGSGAFGTQYF,TGCGCCAGCATTTCTGGGAGCGGGGCCTTCGGGACCCAGTACTTC
TRBV3-1,many,TRBD2,TRBJ2-1,CASSPTSGRVYNEQFF,TGTGCCAGCAGCCCCACTAGCGGGAGGGTATACAATGAGCAGTTCTTC
TRBV3-1,many,TRBD2,TRBJ2-1,CASSQTSGRFYNEQFF,TGTGCCAGCAGCCAGACTAGCGGGAGGTTCTACAATGAGCAGTTCTTC
TRBV12-3/TRBV12-4,-,-,TRBJ1-1,CASSLWGNRDFF,TGTGCCAGCAGCCTCTGGGGCAATCGGGATTTCTTT
TRBV20-1,-,-,TRBJ2-7,CSARGQGKPYYEQYF,TGCAGTGCTAGAGGCCAGGGGAAGCCTTACTACGAGCAGTACTTC